This TCR beta chain emerged from a study of blood T cell repertoires in COVID-19. Across the study: Samples came from the United States, Italy and Spain, spanning acute and convalescent COVID-19. T cells, B-cell-depleted T cells, or PBMCs supplied cDNA or gDNA.

In its sample, this clone was seen a few times. CDR3 length equals 14 residues. V dropped 10 bases and J dropped 1 base, with 14 bases sitting between them. Germline assignment: CDR1 MNHEY and CDR2 SMNVEV (reference sequence). Original analysis: Reference gene primer amplification gave estimated nucleated cell counts. Using immunoSEQ multiplex PCR, the repertoire was profiled, and TCRdb retains in-frame clones only, with some absent. From that table come the V and J calls and clone size; the DNA was used to work out D and trimming. The sample lists some 230,000 clones; around 83% were seen once. The clonotype comes from a woman in her forties or fifties with COVID-19, enrolled during active disease. The chain uses TRBV27 and TRBJ1-5; the D gene is possibly TRBD1 (5 bases). The sequencing input was peripheral blood. The CDR3 coding sequence is TGTGCCAACTTAGGGGCATCGAGCAATCAGCCCCAGCATTTT. Protein product: CANLGASSNQPQHF.